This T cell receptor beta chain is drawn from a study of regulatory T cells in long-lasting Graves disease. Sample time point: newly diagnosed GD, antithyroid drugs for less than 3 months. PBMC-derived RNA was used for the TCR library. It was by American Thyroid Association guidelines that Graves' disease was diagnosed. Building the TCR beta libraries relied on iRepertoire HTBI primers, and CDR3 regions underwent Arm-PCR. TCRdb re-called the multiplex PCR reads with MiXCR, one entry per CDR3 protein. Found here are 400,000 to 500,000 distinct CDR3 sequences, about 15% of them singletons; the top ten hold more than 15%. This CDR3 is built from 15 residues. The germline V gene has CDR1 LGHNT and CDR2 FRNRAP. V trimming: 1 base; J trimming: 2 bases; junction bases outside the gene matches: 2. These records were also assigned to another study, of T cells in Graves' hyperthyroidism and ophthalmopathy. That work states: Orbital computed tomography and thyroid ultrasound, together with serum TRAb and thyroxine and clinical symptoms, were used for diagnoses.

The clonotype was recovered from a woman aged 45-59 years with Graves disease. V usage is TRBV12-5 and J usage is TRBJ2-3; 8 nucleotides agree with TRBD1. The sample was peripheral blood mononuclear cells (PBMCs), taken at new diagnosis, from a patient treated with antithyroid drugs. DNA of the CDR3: TGTGCTAGTGGTTTGGGGGACAGGAACACAGATACGCAGTATTTT. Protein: CASGLGDRNTDTQYF.